These T cell receptor beta chains were read from a single sample in a study of cytomegalovirus exposure and HLA in healthy donors. TCRdb keeps only in-frame clones here, not all; method: immunoSEQ multiplex PCR. Of around 180,000 clones detected, roughly 81% appear once; the ten largest clones hold under 5%. Material for sequencing was PBMCs. The receptors were sampled from a girl aged 5-17 years in good health and CMV-seropositive. The CDR3 runs from the conserved cysteine through the conserved F or W. Each record gives: CDR3 length, D gene, V gene, J gene, CDR3 DNA, CDR3 protein. The D gene is left open where the match is weak.

length: 14; D: -; V: TRBV12-5; J: TRBJ1-2; DNA: TGTGCTAGTGGTCCCCCTGGGGGAGGCTATGGCTACACCTTC; CDR3: CASGPPGGGYGYTF
length: 14; D: -; V: TRBV25-1; J: TRBJ2-7; DNA: TGTTCGAGTCAAAGCCGGTTGAGCTCCTACGAGCAGTACTTC; CDR3: CSSQSRLSSYEQYF
length: 12; D: TRBD1; V: TRBV29-1; J: TRBJ2-7; DNA: TGCAGCACTTGGGACAGGGGTTACGAGCAGTACTTC; CDR3: CSTWDRGYEQYF
length: 13; D: -; V: TRBV7-8; J: TRBJ2-6; DNA: TGTGCCAGCAGCTTAGCTGGGGCCAACGGCCTGACTTTC; CDR3: CASSLAGANGLTF
length: 16; D: TRBD1; V: TRBV4-1; J: TRBJ2-7; DNA: TGCGCCAGCAGCCACCTATTCCGACAGGGGGCTGGCGAGCAGTACTTC; CDR3: CASSHLFRQGAGEQYF
length: 13; D: -; V: TRBV18; J: TRBJ1-2; DNA: TGTGCCAGCTCCCGCACGGAGGCGCGCGGCTACACCTTC; CDR3: CASSRTEARGYTF
length: 16; D: -; V: TRBV6-8; J: TRBJ2-1; DNA: TGTGCCAGCAGTAAGGACTTAACCCGCTCCTACAATGAGCAGTTCTTC; CDR3: CASSKDLTRSYNEQFF
length: 14; D: TRBD1; V: TRBV19; J: TRBJ1-2; DNA: TGTGCCAGTAGTTCGACAGGGGAGAGGTATGGCTACACCTTC; CDR3: CASSSTGERYGYTF
length: 14; D: TRBD1; V: TRBV7-9; J: TRBJ1-1; DNA: TGTGCCAGCAGAGAGGACAGGGTAGGCACTGAAGCTTTCTTT; CDR3: CASREDRVGTEAFF
length: 16; D: TRBD1; V: TRBV28; J: TRBJ1-2; DNA: TGTGCCAGCAGGCCTCCGGGGACAGGGGTATGGTATGGCTACACCTTC; CDR3: CASRPPGTGVWYGYTF
length: 13; D: TRBD1; V: TRBV6-5; J: TRBJ2-7; DNA: TGTGCCAGCTGGGCAGGGGGCACCTACGAGCAGTACTTC; CDR3: CASWAGGTYEQYF
length: 15; D: TRBD1; V: TRBV19; J: TRBJ1-3; DNA: TGTGCCAGTAGTCTACAGGGGATCTCTGGAAACACCATATATTTT; CDR3: CASSLQGISGNTIYF
length: 14; D: -; V: TRBV6-1; J: TRBJ1-1; DNA: TGTGCCAGCAGTGAATGGGAGGCGAACACTGAAGCTTTCTTT; CDR3: CASSEWEANTEAFF
length: 14; D: -; V: TRBV4-1; J: TRBJ1-1; DNA: TGCGCCAGCAGCCAAGTGCAGGGGAACACTGAAGCTTTCTTT; CDR3: CASSQVQGNTEAFF